Listed here is a single T cell receptor beta chain. The antigen is not known. This sample was taken from a study of cytomegalovirus exposure and HLA in healthy donors. Study findings and constraints: A few CMV-associated chains proved CMV antigen-specific in vitro.

The CDR3 loop spans 19 amino acids. V was trimmed by 1 base and J by 7 bases, leaving 23 bases between them. Germline CDR1 reads PRHDT; CDR2 reads FYEKMQ (reference sequence). The assay was immunoSEQ multiplex PCR, and TCRdb's table has in-frame clones only and misses some. The data show fewer than 200,000 clones, about 87% seen once. The V gene is TRBV13, the J gene TRBJ1-6, with D possibly TRBD1 on 5 matching bases. This clonotype was obtained from a woman between 25 and 40 years old in good health and CMV-seronegative. The source material was PBMCs. CDR3 nucleotides: TGTGCCAGCAGCTTAGCTTCTGGTAGGGGAAGAAGGTTGAATTCACCCCTCCACTTT. It codes for CASSLASGRGRRLNSPLHF.